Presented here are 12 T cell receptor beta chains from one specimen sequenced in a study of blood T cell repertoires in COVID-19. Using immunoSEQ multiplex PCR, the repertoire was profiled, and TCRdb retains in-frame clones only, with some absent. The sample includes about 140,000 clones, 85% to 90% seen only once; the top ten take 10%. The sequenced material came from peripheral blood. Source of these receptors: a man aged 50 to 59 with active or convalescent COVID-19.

CDR3 loop: CASSFASSGANVLTF. Here the CDR3 DNA reads TGTGCCAGCAGTTTCGCGTCGTCTGGGGCCAACGTCCTGACTTTC. The genes are TRBV27 and TRBJ2-6; D call uncertain. Per the germline V gene, CDR1 is MNHEY and CDR2 is SMNVEV (reference sequence). Trimming removed 3 bases from V and 1 base from J, with 7 bases in between. The CDR3 totals 15 residues. The full variable domain, its missing parts supplied by reference TRBV27 and TRBJ2-6, is EAQVTQNPRYLITVTGKKLTVTCSQNMNHEYMSWYRQDPGLGLRQIYYSMNVEVTDKGDVPEGYKVSRKEKRNFPLILESPSPNQTSLYFCASSFASSGANVLTFGAGSRLTVL.

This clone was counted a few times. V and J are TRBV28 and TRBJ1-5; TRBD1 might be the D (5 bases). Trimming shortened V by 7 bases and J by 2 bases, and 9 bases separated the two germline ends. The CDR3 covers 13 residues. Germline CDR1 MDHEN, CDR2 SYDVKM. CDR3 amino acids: CASNQGGNQPQHF. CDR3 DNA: TGTGCCAGCAATCAGGGTGGCAATCAGCCCCAGCATTTT.

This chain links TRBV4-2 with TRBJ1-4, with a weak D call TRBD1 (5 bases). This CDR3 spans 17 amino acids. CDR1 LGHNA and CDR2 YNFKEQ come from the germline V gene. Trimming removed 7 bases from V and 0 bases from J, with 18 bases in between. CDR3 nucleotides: TGTGCCAGCACCGAAAGGACACAACATGCAACTAATGAAAAACTGTTTTTT. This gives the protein CASTERTQHATNEKLFF.

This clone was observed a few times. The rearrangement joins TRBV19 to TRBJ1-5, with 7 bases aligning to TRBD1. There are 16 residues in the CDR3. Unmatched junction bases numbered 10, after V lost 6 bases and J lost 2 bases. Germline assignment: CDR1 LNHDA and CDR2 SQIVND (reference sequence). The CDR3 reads CASSRDRERGNQPQHF. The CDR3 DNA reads TGTGCCAGTAGCCGCGACAGGGAGCGCGGCAATCAGCCCCAGCATTTT.

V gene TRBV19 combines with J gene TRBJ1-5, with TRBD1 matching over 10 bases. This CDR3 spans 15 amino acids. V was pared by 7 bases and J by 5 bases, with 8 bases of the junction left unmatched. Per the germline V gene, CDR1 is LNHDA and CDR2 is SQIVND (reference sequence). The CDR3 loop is CASTPGTGAHQPQHF. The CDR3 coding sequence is TGTGCCAGTACTCCTGGGACAGGGGCGCATCAGCCCCAGCATTTT.

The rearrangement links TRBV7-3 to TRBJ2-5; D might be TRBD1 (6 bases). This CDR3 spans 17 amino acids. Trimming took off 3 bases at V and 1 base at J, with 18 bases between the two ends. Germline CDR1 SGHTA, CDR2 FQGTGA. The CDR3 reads CASSLGAGIGTQETQYF. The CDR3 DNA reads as TGTGCCAGCAGCTTGGGGGCTGGTATCGGAACCCAAGAGACCCAGTACTTC.

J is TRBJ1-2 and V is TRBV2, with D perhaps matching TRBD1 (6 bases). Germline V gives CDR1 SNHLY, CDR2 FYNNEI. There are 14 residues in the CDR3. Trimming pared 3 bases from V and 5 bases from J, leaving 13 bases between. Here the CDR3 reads CASSDQPTGYGYTF. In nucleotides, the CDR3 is TGTGCCAGCAGTGATCAGCCGACAGGTTATGGCTACACCTTC.

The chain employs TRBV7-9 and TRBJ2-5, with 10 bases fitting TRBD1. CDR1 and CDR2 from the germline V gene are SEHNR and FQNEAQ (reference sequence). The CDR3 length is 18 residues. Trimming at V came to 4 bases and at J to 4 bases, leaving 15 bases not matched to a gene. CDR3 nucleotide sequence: TGTGCCAGCAGCTCCTATTTGACCTCCGGGACAGGGGTAGAGACCCAGTACTTC. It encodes CASSSYLTSGTGVETQYF.

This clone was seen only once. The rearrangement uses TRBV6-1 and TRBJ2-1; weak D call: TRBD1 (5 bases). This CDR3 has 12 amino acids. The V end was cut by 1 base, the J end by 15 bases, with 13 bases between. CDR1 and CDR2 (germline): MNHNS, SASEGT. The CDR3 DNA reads TGTGCCAGCAGTGAAGGACTGCAGGGTCTGTTCTTC. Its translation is CASSEGLQGLFF.

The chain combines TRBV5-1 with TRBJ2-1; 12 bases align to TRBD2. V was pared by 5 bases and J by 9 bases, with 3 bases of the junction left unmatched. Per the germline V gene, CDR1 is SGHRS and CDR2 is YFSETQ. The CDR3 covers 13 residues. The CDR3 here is CASRLAGGFEQFF. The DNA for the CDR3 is TGCGCCAGCAGGCTAGCGGGAGGGTTTGAGCAGTTCTTC.

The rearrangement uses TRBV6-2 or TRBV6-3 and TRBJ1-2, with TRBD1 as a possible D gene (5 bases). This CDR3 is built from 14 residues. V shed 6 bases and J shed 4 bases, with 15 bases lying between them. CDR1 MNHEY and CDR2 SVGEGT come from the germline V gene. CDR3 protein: CASSPADSPYGYTF. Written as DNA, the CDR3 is TGTGCCAGCAGCCCCGCCGACAGCCCCTATGGCTACACCTTC.

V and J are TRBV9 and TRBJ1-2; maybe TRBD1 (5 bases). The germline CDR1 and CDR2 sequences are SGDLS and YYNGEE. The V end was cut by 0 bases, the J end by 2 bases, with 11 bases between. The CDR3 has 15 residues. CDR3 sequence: CASSVAGGDNYGYTF. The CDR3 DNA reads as TGTGCCAGCAGCGTAGCCGGAGGGGACAACTATGGCTACACCTTC.